This TCR beta chain was recorded in a study of blood T cell repertoires in COVID-19. Assay: immunoSEQ multiplex PCR; the TCRdb copy retains only in-frame clones and omits some. The sample gives about 360,000 clones, around 83% of which show up once; 2.5% to 3% is in the top ten. This clone came up a few times. This CDR3 region has 16 residues. The germline V gene has CDR1 MGHRA and CDR2 YSYEKL. V lost 4 bases, J lost 0 bases, and 15 bases lay in between. The clonotype originates from a man aged 25-45 years with active or convalescent COVID-19. Material for sequencing was peripheral blood. The chain links TRBV4-1 to TRBJ1-1, with D hard to call. The CDR3 sequence is CASSPREGVMNTEAFF. CDR3 in DNA: TGCGCCAGCAGCCCCCGAGAGGGTGTCATGAACACTGAAGCTTTCTTT.